In its sample, the clone carrying this T cell receptor (beta chain) was seen a few times. What it binds is not known. This sample is drawn from a study of beta chain features in type 1 diabetes. Germline-derived CDR1 and CDR2 are SGHRS and YFSETQ. Trimming took 3 bases from V and 2 from J; bases not matched to a gene: 1. The CDR3 consists of 14 residues. Every isolated RNA sample was fully reverse transcribed, so sequencing captured expressed TCRB transcripts. Repertoires were generated with immunoSEQ multiplex PCR, while TCRdb's copy carries only in-frame clones and drops some. Counted here are under 550,000 clones, over 9.5% occurring once; the ten biggest clones make up over 0.035%. Study results and caveats: Insertions at VDJ junctions were less frequent in type 1 diabetes patients. These patients also deleted more nucleotides at the same junctions.

The origin of this receptor is a woman aged 18-30 years in good health. The rearrangement links TRBV5-1 to TRBJ2-7; TRBD1 agrees at 11 bases. The sequencing input was naive CD4+ T cells from blood. The CDR3 sequence: CASSSGQGAYEQYV. DNA of the CDR3: TGCGCCAGCAGCTCGGGACAGGGGGCCTACGAGCAGTACGTC.